This is a list of T cell receptor beta chains from one sample in a study of shared T cell receptors in the human thymus. TCRdb keeps only in-frame clones here, not all; method: immunoSEQ multiplex PCR. The profile shows 650,000 to 950,000 clones, 80% to 90% of them singletons. This sample also appeared in a second study, on human thymus T cells.

The sample comprised thymocytes. The receptor set was obtained from a girl under two years old with a congenital heart defect. The conserved cysteine and the conserved F or W are not part of the CDR3 here.

V: TRBV4-1
CDR3: ASSLQGGWPPINTGELF

V: TRBV6-1
CDR3: ASRETGQPYGYT

V: TRBV5-1
CDR3: ASSLETSGDPNEQF

V: TRBV6-4
CDR3: ASSSGTGGIGYT

V: TRBV29-1
CDR3: SVGGPNSGVEDTQY

V: TRBV7-9
CDR3: ASSLEGGDRGRPDGYT

V: TRBV5-6
CDR3: ASTSKGRGGTDTQY

V: TRBV7-8
CDR3: ASSLGRVGGSPWSYNEQF

V: TRBV5-1
CDR3: ASSLPGSVYEQY

V: TRBV27
CDR3: ASSSWRDTEAF

V: TRBV5-5
CDR3: ASSLLQENSPLH

V: TRBV6-4
CDR3: ASSEQGGRGPEINTGELF

V: TRBV15
CDR3: ATSRDKGIPEQY

V: TRBV5-1
CDR3: ASSHTIYGQSTTDTQY